This entry features one T cell receptor beta chain sequence. This clone's antigen is unknown. No clone much larger than this one lies a single base away; base qualities are absent. TCRbeta CDR3 regions were amplified from genomic DNA by means of the immunoSEQ Assay, a bias-controlled multiplex PCR. The authors' analysis ran thus. Nucleated cell counts per sample were estimated from amplification of reference gene primers within the assay. To quantify the absolute abundance of each unique TCRbeta CDR3 rearrangement, sequence reads were collapsed and filtered. For each sample, productive Simpson clonality was calculated by taking the square root of Simpson's diversity index across productive rearrangements. The immuneACCESS repertoire file appears here via TCRdb, limited to in-frame rearrangements. These files lack a portion of the clones; in checked studies, under half of the deficit traces to unresolved V genes, and the cause of the others is not known. The DNA gave D and trimming, while V, J and clone size come from that table. Here the sample has 65,000 to 90,000 clones; 82% occur a single time. Clones ranked in the top ten supply roughly 4.2% of the sample.

The entry originates in a study of blood T cell repertoires in COVID-19 (dated by TCRdb to about 2020). As for the study more broadly: Samples from collaborators originated in the United States, Italy and Spain and spanned both the acute and convalescent phases of COVID-19. The repertoires were released in a freely available public database intended as a resource for research on the immune response to SARS-CoV-2. Where available, HLA class I and class II types were taken from metadata supplied by the sample provider and were not determined by assay-based typing. The prospective study material was composed of cDNA or gDNA derived from T cells, B-cell-depleted T cells, or PBMCs. The dataset comprised deeply sampled blood TCRbeta repertoires from subjects exposed to, actively infected with, or recovered from COVID-19. The sample metadata nearly always contained a de-identified subject ID, COVID-19 status, age in years and sex. Samples came from the ongoing ImmuneRACE study (first 160 participants) plus 1,254 subjects from 6 global collaborators.

Paper-wide results and their limitations: How much clinical and demographic metadata was included differed by source and by participant, and the metadata was provided uncurated.

The collaborating institutions used their own protocols to collect whole blood in K2EDTA tubes. For TCRbeta analysis, collaborators shipped samples as frozen whole blood, isolated PBMCs, or DNA extracted from either of those sample types. The clonotype comes from a woman aged 60-75 years with acute or convalescent COVID-19. Material: peripheral blood.

In nucleotides, the sequence is TGTGCCACCAGTGATTTCCCCAGGGGGGAGACCCAGTACTTC. Its translation reads: CATSDFPRGETQYF. This chain joins TRBV24-1 to TRBJ2-5, with 7 junctional bases fitting TRBD1. Sequences KGHDR (CDR1) and SFDVKD (CDR2) are obtained from the germline V gene. The cysteine opens and the phenylalanine closes a CDR3 of 14 amino acids. The entry retains the CDR3 DNA only, 42 bases that are in frame from base 1. Trimmed from V: 1 base; trimmed from J: 5 bases; junction bases lacking a gene match: 3.